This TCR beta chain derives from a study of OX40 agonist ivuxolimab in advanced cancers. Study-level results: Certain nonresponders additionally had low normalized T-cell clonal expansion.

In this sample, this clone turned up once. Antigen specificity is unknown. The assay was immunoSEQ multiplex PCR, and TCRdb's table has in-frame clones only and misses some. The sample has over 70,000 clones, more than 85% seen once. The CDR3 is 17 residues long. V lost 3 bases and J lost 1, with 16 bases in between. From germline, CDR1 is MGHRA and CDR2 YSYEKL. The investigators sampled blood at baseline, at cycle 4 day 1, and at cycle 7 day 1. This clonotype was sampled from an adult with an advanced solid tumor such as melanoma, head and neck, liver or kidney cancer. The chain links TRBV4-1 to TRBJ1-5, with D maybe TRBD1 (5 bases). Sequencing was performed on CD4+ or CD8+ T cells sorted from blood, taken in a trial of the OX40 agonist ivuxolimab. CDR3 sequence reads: CASSHMPPGTSNQPQHF. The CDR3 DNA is TGCGCCAGCAGCCACATGCCCCCGGGGACCAGCAATCAGCCCCAGCATTTT.